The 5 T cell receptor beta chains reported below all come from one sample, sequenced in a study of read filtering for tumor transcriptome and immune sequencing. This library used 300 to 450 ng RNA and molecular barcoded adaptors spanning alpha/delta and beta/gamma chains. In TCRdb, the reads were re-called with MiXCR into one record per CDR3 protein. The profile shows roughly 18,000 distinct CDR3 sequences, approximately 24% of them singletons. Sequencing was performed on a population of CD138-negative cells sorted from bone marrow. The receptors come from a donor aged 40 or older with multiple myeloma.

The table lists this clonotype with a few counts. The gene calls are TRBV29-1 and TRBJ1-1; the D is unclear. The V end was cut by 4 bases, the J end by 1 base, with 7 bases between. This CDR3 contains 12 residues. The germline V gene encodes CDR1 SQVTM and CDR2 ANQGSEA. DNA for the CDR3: TGCAGCGTTGTATCAGGGAACACTGAAGCTTTCTTT. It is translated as CSVVSGNTEAFF. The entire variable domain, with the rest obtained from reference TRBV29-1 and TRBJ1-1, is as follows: SAVISQKPSRDICQRGTSLTIQCQVDSQVTMMFWYRQQPGQSLTLIATANQGSEATYESGFVIDKFPISRPNLTFSTLTVSNMSPEDSSIYLCSVVSGNTEAFFGQGTRLTVV.

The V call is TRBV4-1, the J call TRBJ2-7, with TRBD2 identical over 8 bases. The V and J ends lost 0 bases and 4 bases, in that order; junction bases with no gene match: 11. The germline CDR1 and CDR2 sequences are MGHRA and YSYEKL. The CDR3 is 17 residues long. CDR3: CASSQDEAGARSYEQYF. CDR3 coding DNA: TGCGCCAGCAGCCAAGATGAAGCGGGAGCGAGATCGTACGAGCAGTACTTC.

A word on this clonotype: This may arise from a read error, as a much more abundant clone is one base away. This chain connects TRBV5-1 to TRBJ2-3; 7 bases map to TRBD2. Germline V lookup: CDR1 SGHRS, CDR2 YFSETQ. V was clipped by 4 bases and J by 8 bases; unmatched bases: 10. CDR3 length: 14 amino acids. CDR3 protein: CASSVGTTKGTQYF. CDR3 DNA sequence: TGCGCCAGCAGCGTCGGGACTACTAAAGGTACGCAGTATTTT.

The CDR3 sequence is CATSRGSVTPTDTQYF. The CDR3 coding sequence is TGTGCCACCAGCAGAGGGTCGGTGACCCCCACAGATACGCAGTATTTT. This rearrangement joins TRBV15 to TRBJ2-3; D uncertain. The CDR3 loop spans 16 amino acids. CDR1 is LNHNV and CDR2 is YYDKDF in the germline V gene (reference sequence). The V gene lost 1 base and the J gene lost 2 bases, with 13 bases spanning the gap.

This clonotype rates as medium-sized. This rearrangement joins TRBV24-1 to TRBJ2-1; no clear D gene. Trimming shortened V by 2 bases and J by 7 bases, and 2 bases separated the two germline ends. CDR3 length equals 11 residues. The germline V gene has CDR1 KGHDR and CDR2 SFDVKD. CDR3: CATSDYNEQFF. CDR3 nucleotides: TGTGCCACCAGTGATTATAATGAGCAGTTCTTC.